This T cell receptor beta chain was recovered during a study of blood T cell repertoires in COVID-19. Whole-study context: COVID-19 samples, acute and convalescent, were from the United States, Italy and Spain. PBMCs, B-cell-depleted T cells, or T cells provided the cDNA or gDNA that made up the material.

With V trimmed by 2 bases and J by 2 bases, 4 bases remained unmatched. This CDR3 region has 15 residues. Per the germline V gene, CDR1 is LNHNV and CDR2 is YYDKDF (reference sequence). Original processing methods: It was from reference gene primer amplification that nucleated cell counts were estimated. The protocol was immunoSEQ multiplex PCR, while the TCRdb copy is restricted to in-frame clones and leaves out a portion. Clone size and the V and J calls come from that table; the DNA yielded D and trimming. The sample lists approximately 80,000 clones; roughly nine tenths were seen once. This TCR derives from a human donor in a cohort sampled during active COVID-19. The source material was peripheral blood. The chain employs TRBV15 and TRBJ2-7; the match to TRBD1 covers 9 bases. The CDR3 is CATSRRDRDTYEQYF. Written as DNA, the CDR3 is TGTGCCACCAGCAGACGGGACAGGGATACCTACGAGCAGTACTTC.